This T cell receptor beta chain was sequenced for a study of early T cells in non-severe SARS-CoV-2 infection. V was shortened by 8 bases and J by 11 bases, with 21 bases between the two germline ends. Per the germline V gene, CDR1 is KGHSH and CDR2 is LQKENI. The CDR3 contains 13 residues. Unique molecular identifier tags were affixed to discrete cDNA molecules. MiXCR was run by TCRdb on the 5' RACE reads, yielding one entry per CDR3 protein. The data hold fewer than 95,000 distinct CDR3 sequences, with roughly 17% observed a single time. General study findings and limits: There was a bias toward anti-spike CD8 responses in VDJdb matching, which missed private and CD4 specificities.

To note about this clonotype: No antigen is known for it.

The sequence came from an adult who was a healthcare worker with PCR-confirmed SARS-CoV-2 infection or an uninfected control (not recorded which). This sequence joins TRBV18 and TRBJ1-1; D might be TRBD1 (6 bases). Source: whole blood, taken at baseline. CDR3 amino acids: CASTVQTGTDAFF. The CDR3 DNA is TGTGCCAGCACGGTTCAGACAGGCACGGACGCTTTCTTT.